Shown below are 5 T cell receptor beta chains from a single sample sequenced in a study of cytomegalovirus exposure and HLA in healthy donors (dated by TCRdb to the late 2010s). Libraries came from the immunoSEQ multiplex PCR assay. The multiplex PCR relied on a mix of 60 forward primers for TCR Vbeta segments and 13 reverse primers for TCR Jbeta segments. Entries here come from immuneACCESS through TCRdb and include only in-frame sequences with V and J called. Some clones fail to appear in such tables; in the studies checked, an unresolved V gene covers under half of the shortfall, and the cause of the remainder is unknown. Here the sample has about 140,000 clones; approximately 80% occur a single time. Of the sample, 2.2% is held by the ten largest clones. The sequenced sample was PBMCs. The source is a man aged 30 to 39 in good health and CMV-seronegative.

This clone was detected a few times. CDR3 protein: CASSWTGLNTEAFF. The CDR3 DNA reads TGTGCCAGCAGCTGGACAGGGTTGAACACTGAAGCTTTCTTT. The chain has TRBV5-6 and TRBJ1-1; TRBD1 agrees at 8 bases. Germline V gene sequence: CDR1 SGHDT, CDR2 YYEEEE. The CDR3 is made up of 14 amino acids. The V and J ends lost 3 bases and 0 bases, in that order; junction bases with no gene match: 1.

The V gene is TRBV30, the J gene TRBJ1-6; 8 bases are shared with TRBD1. Germline CDR1 GTSNPN, CDR2 SVGIG (reference sequence). J was trimmed by 10 bases and V by 4 bases; bases with no gene match: 9. This CDR3 is built from 14 residues. CDR3 in amino acids: CAWNFQGARSPLHF. The CDR3 nucleotides are TGTGCCTGGAATTTCCAGGGGGCCCGGTCACCCCTCCACTTT.

This chain links TRBV19 with TRBJ1-5; 8 nucleotides align to TRBD1. CDR3 length: 18 residues. V was pared by 5 bases and J by 0 bases, with 12 bases of the junction left unmatched. In germline, CDR1 is LNHDA, CDR2 SQIVND (reference sequence). CDR3 sequence (DNA): TGTGCCAGTAGTTACCCGGACAGGGTAGCGGGTAGCAATCAGCCCCAGCATTTT. Its protein product is CASSYPDRVAGSNQPQHF.

The chain's CDR3 is CAISSGLAQETQYF. CDR3 in DNA: TGTGCCATCAGCTCAGGACTAGCCCAAGAGACCCAGTACTTC. The V call is TRBV10-3, the J call TRBJ2-5; TRBD2 agrees at 8 bases. Per germline, CDR1 ENHRY and CDR2 SYGVKD. This CDR3 spans 14 amino acids. Trimming removed 6 bases from V and 1 base from J; junction bases left unmatched: 4.

This sequence joins TRBV29-1 and TRBJ2-7, with 8 positions matching TRBD1. The CDR3 is 16 amino acids. The V gene end was trimmed by 4 bases and the J gene end by 1 base; junction bases not matched to a gene: 12. The germline CDR1 and CDR2 sequences are SQVTM and ANQGSEA. CDR3: CSVVMHRGQGSYEQYF. The CDR3 DNA sequence: TGCAGCGTTGTTATGCATAGAGGACAGGGATCCTACGAGCAGTACTTC.